This TCR beta chain is drawn from a study of cytomegalovirus exposure and HLA in healthy donors (dated by TCRdb to about 2017). Turning to the overall study: According to an earlier analysis of 550 to 750 of the donors, about 179 million T cells yielded approximately 120 million unique TCR beta sequences and 276 Gb of sequence data. An early release that covered about 600 HLA-typed donors contained about 300 gigabases of sequencing data and tens of millions of unique TCR sequences. Of the roughly 410 genotyped donors, 80% to 90% were placed in the genetic ancestry cluster associated with self-reported Caucasian donors. The aim of the study was to test whether cataloging public T cell receptors could identify signatures of past pathogen exposure. Using immunosequencing, the study profiled T cell repertoires from 500 to 800 subjects and related those repertoires to cytomegalovirus serostatus. Along with the roughly 670-subject first cohort, a separate validation cohort of 120 different subjects was used. To predict cytomegalovirus infection status, the study brought together high-throughput TCR immunosequencing, statistical association of individual TCRs with disease status, and machine learning. A later analysis re-examined previously published TCR beta repertoires from just over 650 donors and added high-resolution HLA genotyping to investigate patterns of TCR occurrence. Rather than drawing on any new phenotypic data, the later analysis identified candidate immune exposures from TCR beta sequences and the way those sequences occurred across donors. An earlier analysis of about 600 of the donors used high-throughput TCR beta sequencing to judge whether each TCR beta V gene segment behaved as functional or pseudogenic. Donor age, sex, ethnicity and CMV serostatus were compiled together with the repertoire data. A later genetic analysis took genome-wide SNP genotypes for about 55% of the 666 donors and used that subset as a discovery cohort. All discovery cohort repertoires had been generated on a single sequencing platform. HLA typing included class I and class II loci at four-digit resolution. The number of typed donors differed by locus: roughly 629-630 for A, B, C, DRB1 and DQB1; 500 to 550 for DQA1; fewer than 610 for DPA1; and around 490 for DPB1. About five DR-DQ haplotypes were treated as single units for association and clustering because of strong linkage in the cohort. Across under 500 genotyped donors of the cohort, an average of approximately 240,000 unique TCR beta nucleotide sequences per donor were sequenced, and approximately 17% of those sequences were non-productive. Overall results and qualifications from the work: When HLA alleles, especially DR and DQ, strongly co-occurred, TCR associations were difficult to assign to individual alleles. The study gave a list of 150 to 200 TCR beta chains associated with cytomegalovirus. Linkage disequilibrium might explain the correlated functional status among segregating V segments, but an unknown experimental factor could not be ruled out. According to a later genetic analysis, donors in an Asian-associated ancestry cluster had fewer N-insertions in productive TCRs than the roughly 670-donor mean. In a later analysis, more than 15,000 TCR beta sequences were associated with specific HLA alleles at a false discovery rate of 0.05. A further reported finding was that TCR beta sequences accurately predicted the HLA-A and HLA-B alleles for most subjects in the first cohort. The cohort was sequenced for TCR beta chains only, and without alpha or paired-chain data the features that could be detected were limited. An earlier analysis of approximately 530 of the donors showed that most TCR beta V segments appeared in productive rearrangements either about 87% or about 30% of the time, which broadly matched IMGT annotations. A few of the identified cytomegalovirus-associated TCR beta chains were confirmed in vitro to be specific for cytomegalovirus antigens. V-gene and J-gene trimming of TCR beta chains was associated with a missense DCLRE1C variant in a later genetic analysis, and the association was replicated in an independent cohort. Sequencing depth was assumed to be roughly uniform across donors in the presence/absence analyses, though that assumption may not hold. According to a later analysis, most CMV-associated TCR beta chains appeared to be HLA-restricted, and the HLA associations seemed to be driven largely by CMV exposure. In a later analysis, HLA-associated TCR beta chains were found to be more clonally expanded and to have lower generation probabilities than equally common non-associated chains. The only immune exposure information available for the cohort was CMV serostatus. Some IMGT-functional V segments, including TRBV6-2 and TRBV6-3, could not be told apart with the 87-base-pair reads, so those segments were excluded. The classifier was reported to diagnose cytomegalovirus status with high specificity and sensitivity in both the original cohort and the validation cohort. Because some donors lacked HLA typing at each locus, the association tests relied only on the typed subset. Some 15 rarely observed V segments, including chromosome 9 orphons, were excluded from the earlier analysis of several hundred of the donors because counts were too low. A later analysis reported that several top co-occurrence clusters appeared linked to parvovirus B19, influenza, CMV and Epstein-Barr virus. It was suggested by the authors that the approach could potentially be generalized to other disease states and immunological phenotypes. The sequencing pipeline was judged likely to have produced a cluster of highly shared sequence variants as a technical artifact. According to a later analysis, TCR association rates differed among HLA loci, with DRB1 alleles showing the most associated TCRs and HLA-C alleles showing the fewest. Most TCR sequences were seen in very few donors, while some public TCRs were found in many individuals.

The library relied on the immunoSEQ multiplex PCR assay. For the multiplex PCR, a mixture combining 60 forward primers for TCR Vbeta segments and 13 reverse primers for TCR Jbeta segments was used. A multiplex PCR assay on genomic DNA amplified the CDR3 region of rearranged TCR beta genes. On the Illumina HiSeq System, the amplified TCR beta libraries were sequenced as 87-base-pair reads. The paper's processing steps were these. A later analysis tallied roughly 80 million unique TCR beta chains across the approximately 670 repertoires, and some 12 million of those chains were shared by two or more donors. To remove PCR and sequencing errors, raw reads were error-corrected and collapsed into unique sequences using a nearest-neighbor algorithm that merged closely related sequences. To assign V, D and J gene segments, CDR3 sequences were aligned to IMGT reference sequences. For a sequence to be retained, a match of at least six nucleotides was required to both a V gene segment and a J gene segment. A rearrangement counted as productive if the CDR3 had no stop codons and remained in frame with V and J, and every other rearrangement counted as non-productive. Following IMGT convention, CDR3 was defined as the stretch from the second conserved V-encoded cysteine up to the conserved J-encoded phenylalanine. In an earlier analysis of 500 to 650 of the donors, sequences lacking an unambiguous match to a single V gene segment were excluded. In an earlier analysis of 500 to 750 of the donors, V segments were called functional above 56.7% productive rearrangements and were called segregating when the between-donor standard deviation exceeded 5%. A statistical classification framework was built to diagnose cytomegalovirus status from the catalog of TCR beta chain sequences. In a later analysis, V and J genes were assigned by comparing TCR nucleotide sequences against IMGT/GENE-DB human TR gene sequences. The TCRdist pipeline was used in a later analysis to assign CDR3 sequences and most-parsimonious VDJ recombination scenarios. In a later analysis, each TCR beta chain was defined by its CDR3 amino acid sequence together with its V-gene family, and reads without a unique V-gene family were excluded. In a later analysis, 450 to 600 highly shared, low-generation-probability nucleotide sequences were removed to address suspected cross-contamination and a sequencing artifact. A later analysis calculated a clonal expansion index for each public chain from normalized within-repertoire ranks of inferred template counts. Generation probabilities in a later analysis came from a VDJ recombination model fitted to out-of-frame rearrangements, and those results were checked against IGoR. A later analysis scored TCR-TCR, TCR-HLA and TCR-CMV co-occurrence with hypergeometric tests, applying a repertoire-size bias correction to TCR pairs. In a later analysis, false discovery rates were estimated by permuting HLA or CMV assignments 20 times. In a later analysis, co-occurring TCRs were grouped using DBSCAN, and TCRdist sequence similarity was added for clustering within HLA-allele-positive subsets. Repertoires with fewer than 30,000 or more than 120,000 public chains, plus five repertoires with anomalous nucleotide sharing, were excluded from co-occurrence clustering. As stored in TCRdb, this immuneACCESS dataset retains in-frame rearrangements with V and J assigned. A fraction of the clones does not appear; measured against another copy, unresolved V genes explain less than half of the discrepancy, and the remainder lacks a known reason. V and J calls and clone size are as listed in that table; D and trimming were resolved from the DNA. The sample yields roughly 140,000 clones; over 55% were counted once. Jointly, the top ten make up around 2.2% of the sample.

The cohort was made up of 500 to 800 healthy bone marrow donors. Cohort members were all nominally healthy when sampled, although unrecorded immune exposures were likely present. The donor tested CMV seronegative and was one of the 352 seronegative cohort members. Each donor provided a peripheral blood sample, and peripheral blood mononuclear cells were used for TCR beta sequencing. Genomic DNA extraction from the blood cell samples was performed with the Qiagen DNeasy Blood Extraction Kit. Comments on this clone: It lacks a known antigen. Nothing much larger sits one base from this clone, and base qualities are not available.

Based on the germline V gene, the CDR1 and CDR2 sequences are MNHNS and SASEGT. Trimming removed 6 bases from V and 3 bases from J; the gene matches leave 4 bases unexplained. From cysteine to phenylalanine, the CDR3 is 15 amino acids long. Just the 45-base CDR3 DNA is kept, in frame starting at base 1. This sequence originates from a middle-aged man in good health and CMV-seronegative. The specimen was PBMCs. Here the chain combines TRBV6-1 and TRBJ2-1, with 11 bases matching TRBD2. The encoded CDR3 is CASRIGTSGYNEQFF. The bases are TGTGCCAGCAGGATCGGGACTAGCGGCTACAATGAGCAGTTCTTC.